This passage covers 22 T cell receptor beta chains from one sample sequenced in a study of beta chain features in type 1 diabetes. As every portion of the isolated RNA was reverse transcribed, the sequencing read expressed TCRB transcripts. Profiling relied on immunoSEQ multiplex PCR, and the TCRdb table lists in-frame clones only, not all of them. The sample carries more than 120,000 clones, more than 9% recorded once. The sequenced sample was naive CD4+ T cells from blood. These receptors all stem from a man aged 18 to 30 in good health.

A few counts support this clone. The rearrangement links TRBV27 to TRBJ2-2, with D possibly TRBD2 on 5 matching bases. CDR1 is MNHEY, CDR2 SMNVEV, per germline (reference sequence). Trimming stripped 2 bases from V and 4 bases from J, with 8 bases between. The CDR3 sequence is 14 residues long. The CDR3 loop reads CASSLRGFTGELFF. CDR3 nucleotide sequence: TGTGCCAGCAGTTTAAGAGGGTTCACCGGGGAGCTGTTTTTT.

This clone came up a few times. V gene TRBV9 combines with J gene TRBJ1-1; D is possibly TRBD1 (5 bases). Germline V gives CDR1 SGDLS, CDR2 YYNGEE. The CDR3 is 14 residues long. V lost 1 base and J lost 0, with 7 bases in between. The CDR3 region has the DNA TGTGCCAGCAGCGTATTGACAGTGAACACTGAAGCTTTCTTT. Translation gives CASSVLTVNTEAFF.

This clone showed up just a few times. V is TRBV5-1 and J is TRBJ2-5; TRBD2 is a possible D gene (6 bases). CDR1 is SGHRS, CDR2 YFSETQ, per germline. Trimming removed 4 bases from V and 4 bases from J, with 14 bases in between. The CDR3 loop spans 14 amino acids. CDR3 residues: CASSPRIGGETQYF. CDR3 sequence (DNA): TGCGCCAGCAGCCCCCGAATCGGGGGAGAGACCCAGTACTTC. Drawing the rest from reference TRBV5-1 and TRBJ2-5, the complete variable domain is KAGVTQTPRYLIKTRGQQVTLSCSPISGHRSVSWYQQTPGQGLQFLFEYFSETQRNKGNFPGRFSGRQFSNSRSEMNVSTLELGDSALYLCASSPRIGGETQYFGPGTRLLVL.

This sequence joins TRBV5-4 and TRBJ1-1, with TRBD1 as a possible D gene (6 bases). This CDR3 comprises 15 residues. Germline V gene lookup returns CDR1 SGHNT and CDR2 YYREEE (reference sequence). V shed 1 base and J shed 6 bases, with 16 bases lying between them. This chain's CDR3 is CASSLNMDGGAEAFF. The CDR3 DNA reads as TGTGCCAGCAGCTTGAATATGGATGGGGGCGCTGAAGCTTTCTTT.

This clone was seen a few times. The V gene is TRBV18, the J gene TRBJ1-2, with TRBD1 identical over 8 bases. The V gene end was trimmed by 3 bases and the J gene end by 8 bases; junction bases not matched to a gene: 8. The CDR3 extends over 14 amino acids. Germline CDR1 and CDR2: KGHSH and LQKENI. The CDR3 coding sequence is TGTGCCAGCTCACCCCGCAGGGGGCGCGAGGGCTACACCTTC. As protein: CASSPRRGREGYTF.

The J gene is TRBJ2-7, the V gene TRBV7-2; the match to TRBD1 covers 10 bases. J was trimmed by 3 bases and V by 1 base; bases with no gene match: 9. This CDR3 region has 17 residues. Germline V gives CDR1 SGHTA, CDR2 FQGNSA. This CDR3 is CASSLGGWGQGFYEQYF. The CDR3 bases are TGTGCCAGCAGCTTAGGGGGTTGGGGACAGGGGTTCTACGAGCAGTACTTC.

This clone was observed a few times. The rearrangement uses TRBV25-1 and TRBJ2-7, with 9 positions matching TRBD1. This CDR3 comprises 13 residues. Germline assignment: CDR1 MGHDK and CDR2 SYGVNS. The ends lost 6 bases at V and 1 base at J; junction bases unmatched: 1. CDR3 protein: CASRQGASYEQYF. In DNA form, the CDR3 reads TGTGCCAGCAGACAGGGGGCATCCTACGAGCAGTACTTC.

CDR3 in DNA: TGTGCCAGCAGGTTGGGACAGCTCAACTATGGCTACACCTTC. It encodes CASRLGQLNYGYTF. The chain carries TRBV27 and TRBJ1-2; 7 bases map to TRBD1. The CDR3 spans 14 residues. The germline V gene encodes CDR1 MNHEY and CDR2 SMNVEV (reference sequence). Trimming cost V 6 bases and J 2 bases; bases outside gene matches: 6.

In this sample, this clone turned up a few times. The genes are TRBV7-2 and TRBJ2-7; 10 bases agree with TRBD2. The V and J ends lost 5 bases and 4 bases, in that order; junction bases with no gene match: 5. The CDR3 contains 14 residues. Germline V gives CDR1 SGHTA, CDR2 FQGNSA. The DNA of the CDR3 is TGTGCCAGCAGCCTACTAGCGGGGACGTACGAGCAGTACTTC. It encodes CASSLLAGTYEQYF.

This chain uses TRBV11-2 with TRBJ2-3, with 7 positions matching TRBD2. Trimming cost V 3 bases and J 2 bases; bases outside gene matches: 8. Germline CDR1 is SGHAT and CDR2 is FQNNGV. The CDR3 extends over 16 amino acids. The DNA of the CDR3 is TGTGCCAGCAGCTTTACTTCCGGGACTAACACAGATACGCAGTATTTT. Amino acid sequence: CASSFTSGTNTDTQYF. Supplemented by reference TRBV11-2 and TRBJ2-3, the full variable domain reads EAGVAQSPRYKIIEKRQSVAFWCNPISGHATLYWYQQILGQGPKLLIQFQNNGVVDDSQLPKDRFSAERLKGVDSTLKIQPAKLEDSAVYLCASSFTSGTNTDTQYFGPGTRLTVL.

This clone was observed many times. V is TRBV5-1 and J is TRBJ2-4, with D possibly being TRBD2 (6 bases). V was clipped by 0 bases and J by 7 bases, with 11 bases between them. This CDR3 is built from 14 residues. Per germline, CDR1 SGHRS and CDR2 YFSETQ. This CDR3 reads CASSLGAGLNIQYF. The CDR3 nucleotides read TGCGCCAGCAGCTTGGGTGCGGGGCTGAACATTCAGTACTTC.

The sample holds a few counts of this clone. The chain is built from TRBV4-2 and TRBJ1-1, with TRBD1 matching over 7 bases. The CDR3 loop spans 19 amino acids. Germline V gene lookup returns CDR1 LGHNA and CDR2 YNFKEQ. The V segment lost 4 bases and the J segment 3 bases; nucleotides outside the gene matches: 20. The CDR3 coding sequence is TGTGCCAGCAGCCCGAGACAACTTAGGGGGCGCGAATTTGACACTGAAGCTTTCTTT. Translating gives CASSPRQLRGREFDTEAFF.

The table lists this clone with a few counts. The chain combines TRBV11-2 with TRBJ2-7; the match to TRBD2 covers 8 bases. The ends lost 5 bases at V and 2 bases at J; junction bases unmatched: 8. The germline V gene encodes CDR1 SGHAT and CDR2 FQNNGV. The CDR3 spans 15 residues. The DNA for the CDR3 is TGTGCCAGCAGCCCTACTGTCGGGGGGGCCTACGAGCAGTACTTC. Residues: CASSPTVGGAYEQYF.

This chain uses TRBV6-6 with TRBJ1-5; TRBD1 matches 7 bases. There are 12 residues in the CDR3. Germline V lookup: CDR1 MNHNY, CDR2 SVGAGI (reference sequence). Unmatched junction bases numbered 5, after V lost 4 bases and J lost 11 bases. CDR3 sequence reads: CASSSQGLTQHF. DNA for the CDR3: TGTGCCAGCAGTTCACAGGGGCTGACCCAGCATTTT.

This chain joins TRBV9 and TRBJ2-7; 7 nucleotides match TRBD1. This CDR3 has 15 residues. After removal of 0 bases from V and 2 bases from J, the junction contained 5 bases not matched to a gene. Germline loops: CDR1 SGDLS, CDR2 YYNGEE. In nucleotides, the CDR3 is TGTGCCAGCAGCGTAGCTCCAGGACAGGCCTACGAGCAGTACTTC. It is translated as CASSVAPGQAYEQYF.

This clone was seen more than once but under ten times. The J gene is TRBJ1-1, the V gene TRBV28; no reliable D call. Trimming stripped 2 bases from V and 2 bases from J, with 12 bases between. This CDR3 spans 15 amino acids. Germline V gene sequence: CDR1 MDHEN, CDR2 SYDVKM. In DNA form, the CDR3 reads TGTGCCAGCAGTTTAACTAGTTTGGTTAACACTGAAGCTTTCTTT. It specifies CASSLTSLVNTEAFF. The full variable domain, rest sourced from reference TRBV28 and TRBJ1-1, is DVKVTQSSRYLVKRTGEKVFLECVQDMDHENMFWYRQDPGLGLRLIYFSYDVKMKEKGDIPEGYSVSREKKERFSLILESASTNQTSMYLCASSLTSLVNTEAFFGQGTRLTVV.

This clone has ten or more counts. This chain joins TRBV7-2 and TRBJ2-2, with 8 bases that match TRBD2. Trimming cost V 5 bases and J 4 bases; bases outside gene matches: 6. The CDR3 spans 15 residues. The germline V gene has CDR1 SGHTA and CDR2 FQGNSA. This CDR3 is CASSLLAGTTGELFF. CDR3 bases: TGTGCCAGCAGCCTCTTAGCGGGGACCACCGGGGAGCTGTTTTTT.

This clone was found a few times. The CDR3 DNA sequence: TGTGCCAGCAGCCACCCGGGACAGAGCTCCTACGAGCAGTACTTC. This encodes CASSHPGQSSYEQYF. This chain uses TRBV7-2 with TRBJ2-7; 7 bases are a match to TRBD1. The trim removed 5 bases at V and 0 bases at J, leaving 7 bases unmatched. The germline CDR1 and CDR2 sequences are SGHTA and FQGNSA. This CDR3 has 15 residues.

This clone was counted between two and nine times. This sequence joins TRBV5-6 and TRBJ2-3; 11 positions agree with TRBD2. In germline, CDR1 is SGHDT, CDR2 YYEEEE. The CDR3 sequence is 15 residues long. V lost 5 bases, J lost 5 bases, and 7 bases stayed unmatched. The DNA of the CDR3 is TGTGCCAGCAGTTTAGCGGGGGGGCGAGGAGATACGCAGTATTTT. Protein: CASSLAGGRGDTQYF.

This clone was detected only a few times. J is TRBJ2-5 and V is TRBV7-2; 10 positions agree with TRBD2. Germline CDR1 reads SGHTA; CDR2 reads FQGNSA. CDR3 length: 13 amino acids. The J segment lost 4 bases and the V segment lost 5 bases, leaving 1 base of the junction unmatched. The CDR3 sequence: CASSTSGVETQYF. The CDR3 DNA sequence: TGTGCCAGCAGCACTAGCGGGGTAGAGACCCAGTACTTC. The full variable domain, completed using reference TRBV7-2 and TRBJ2-5, is GAGVSQSPSNKVTEKGKDVELRCDPISGHTALYWYRQSLGQGLEFLIYFQGNSAPDKSGLPSDRFSAERTGGSVSTLTIQRTQQEDSAVYLCASSTSGVETQYFGPGTRLLVL.

J is TRBJ1-1 and V is TRBV19; tentative D call: TRBD1 (5 bases). The CDR3 contains 14 residues. Germline lookup yields CDR1 LNHDA and CDR2 SQIVND (reference sequence). V lost 2 bases and J lost 5, with 12 bases in between. CDR3 protein: CASSIIAGPTEAFF. The CDR3 nucleotides read TGTGCCAGTAGTATAATAGCGGGACCAACTGAAGCTTTCTTT.

This clone was seen a single time. The chain combines TRBV29-1 with TRBJ2-3; 7 bases match TRBD1. Germline V gene data show CDR1 as SQVTM and CDR2 as ANQGSEA. Losses at the gene ends were 3 bases for V and 9 bases for J; bases not matched to a gene: 9. The CDR3 covers 13 residues. The CDR3 is CSVDTTQQGTQYF. The CDR3 region has the DNA TGCAGCGTTGACACCACTCAACAGGGGACGCAGTATTTT.